The 18 T cell receptor beta chains reported below all come from one sample, sequenced in a study of cytomegalovirus exposure and HLA in healthy donors. 13 Jbeta primers and 60 Vbeta primers were used for the PCR. Assay: immunoSEQ multiplex PCR; the TCRdb copy retains only in-frame clones and omits some. Here the sample spans about 150,000 clones, about 60% being singletons. Sequenced input: PBMCs. These receptors all come from a woman aged 55-75 years in good health and CMV-seropositive.

This clone has only a few counts. A read error is the likely source, as a far larger clone sits one nucleotide away. The chain combines TRBV10-2 with TRBJ1-4; D is ambiguous. There are 15 residues in the CDR3. Germline V lookup: CDR1 WSHSY, CDR2 SAAADI. In nucleotides, the CDR3 is TGCGCCAGCAGTGACGGTGCAGGCATTAATGATAAACTGTTTTTT. Its translation: CASSDGAGINDKLFF.

The chain uses TRBV6-4 and TRBJ2-1, with D tentatively TRBD2 (6 bases). The germline V and J ends were trimmed by 0 bases and 6 bases, with 15 bases remaining between them. Looked up from germline, CDR1 is MRHNA and CDR2 is SNTAGT. This CDR3 is 16 amino acids long. CDR3 nucleotides: TGTGCCAGCAGTGACTCGGCCACGGGGGAGGTCAATGAGCAGTTCTTC. Translated: CASSDSATGEVNEQFF.

The V call is TRBV9, the J call TRBJ2-5; 7 bases are a match to TRBD1. V gave up 3 bases and J gave up 0 bases; unmatched junction bases: 5. The CDR3 sequence is 15 residues long. Per germline, CDR1 SGDLS and CDR2 YYNGEE. DNA of the CDR3: TGTGCCAGCAGCGAGGGGGCAGGGAACCAAGAGACCCAGTACTTC. Encoded protein: CASSEGAGNQETQYF.

The chain combines TRBV6-6 with TRBJ2-1; D may be TRBD1 (5 bases). Germline assignment: CDR1 MNHNY and CDR2 SVGAGI (reference sequence). The CDR3 has 13 amino acids. Trimming shortened V by 3 bases and J by 6 bases, and 9 bases separated the two germline ends. CDR3 bases: TGTGCCAGCAGTTATGGTCAGGGCAATGAGCAGTTCTTC. This translates into CASSYGQGNEQFF.

This clone appeared a single time. V and J are TRBV11-2 and TRBJ2-7, with 10 bases that match TRBD2. CDR3 length: 15 amino acids. J lost 5 bases, V lost 1 base, and 5 bases had no gene match. Germline assignment: CDR1 SGHAT and CDR2 FQNNGV. CDR3 residues: CASSLVSGRYDEQYF. The CDR3 DNA reads as TGTGCCAGCAGCTTAGTTAGCGGGAGGTACGACGAGCAGTACTTC.

The chain employs TRBV4-3 and TRBJ2-1; perhaps TRBD1 as D (5 bases). The V and J ends lost 1 base and 0 bases respectively, with 13 bases between them. The CDR3 is made up of 17 amino acids. CDR1 and CDR2 from the germline V gene are LGHNA and YSLEER. Here the CDR3 DNA reads TGCGCCAGCAGCCAAGCCATTGACAGAAGCTCCTACAATGAGCAGTTCTTC. Residues: CASSQAIDRSSYNEQFF.

This clone was detected a few times. The J gene is TRBJ2-7, the V gene TRBV6-6, with 9 bases matching TRBD1. With V trimmed by 4 bases and J by 4 bases, 5 bases remained unmatched. CDR1 is MNHNY, CDR2 SVGAGI, per germline (reference sequence). This CDR3 has 14 amino acids. CDR3 nucleotides: TGTGCCAGCAGTTGGGGACAGGGAATATACGAGCAGTACTTC. Residues: CASSWGQGIYEQYF.

The chain's CDR3 is CASSLNEVETQYF. For the CDR3, the DNA is TGTGCCAGCAGCTTGAACGAGGTGGAGACCCAGTACTTC. The rearrangement links TRBV5-4 to TRBJ2-5; D gene unclear. The V end lost 1 base, the J end lost 5 bases, and 9 bases lay between the germline ends. CDR3 length equals 13 residues. CDR1 is SGHNT, CDR2 YYREEE, per germline (reference sequence).

V and J are TRBV28 and TRBJ1-2; 9 bases agree with TRBD1. V shed 2 bases, J shed 6 bases, and the junction held 10 bases outside the gene matches. The germline V gene encodes CDR1 MDHEN and CDR2 SYDVKM. The CDR3 loop spans 16 amino acids. CDR3 region: CASSLMSGGQGDGYTF. The DNA for the CDR3 is TGTGCCAGCAGTTTAATGTCGGGGGGACAGGGAGATGGCTACACCTTC.

The CDR3 here is CASSLRGDEQFF. The CDR3 DNA reads as TGTGCCAGCAGTCTGCGCGGAGATGAGCAGTTCTTC. The chain recombines TRBV28 with TRBJ2-1; D not certain. The ends were cut back, 5 bases at V and 8 bases at J, with 10 bases in the middle. CDR1 is MDHEN and CDR2 is SYDVKM in the germline V gene. The CDR3 consists of 12 residues.

The chain is built from TRBV29-1 and TRBJ2-5; TRBD1 aligns across 9 bases. Germline CDR1 reads SQVTM; CDR2 reads ANQGSEA. Trimming took 0 bases from V and 5 from J; bases not matched to a gene: 4. This CDR3 comprises 14 residues. CDR3 coding DNA: TGCAGCGTTGAAGACGGGACAGGGTGGGAGACCCAGTACTTC. The encoded protein is CSVEDGTGWETQYF. Filled out from reference TRBV29-1 and TRBJ2-5, the complete variable domain reads SAVISQKPSRDICQRGTSLTIQCQVDSQVTMMFWYRQQPGQSLTLIATANQGSEATYESGFVIDKFPISRPNLTFSTLTVSNMSPEDSSIYLCSVEDGTGWETQYFGPGTRLLVL.

This clone came up a few times. The chain employs TRBV28 and TRBJ2-7; 8 bases agree with TRBD2. Germline lookup yields CDR1 MDHEN and CDR2 SYDVKM. CDR3 size: 15 residues. Unmatched junction bases numbered 9, after V lost 4 bases and J lost 4 bases. CDR3 residues: CASSSPASGLYEQYF. In nucleotides, the CDR3 is TGTGCCAGCAGTTCCCCCGCTAGCGGGCTATACGAGCAGTACTTC.

This chain connects TRBV7-9 to TRBJ1-1; tentatively, D is TRBD1 (5 bases). There are 18 residues in the CDR3. Between the trimmed V and J ends, which lost 2 bases and 4 bases, there was a span of 23 bases. Germline V gene data show CDR1 as SEHNR and CDR2 as FQNEAQ (reference sequence). The CDR3 loop is CASSLTGLSSHAGTEAFF. The DNA for the CDR3 is TGTGCCAGCAGCTTAACAGGCCTGTCATCTCACGCAGGCACTGAAGCTTTCTTT. The full variable domain, with the rest looked up from reference TRBV7-9 and TRBJ1-1, is DTGVSQNPRHKITKRGQNVTFRCDPISEHNRLYWYRQTLGQGPEFLTYFQNEAQLEKSRLLSDRFSAERPKGSFSTLEIQRTEQGDSAMYLCASSLTGLSSHAGTEAFFGQGTRLTVV.

The chain combines TRBV29-1 with TRBJ1-3; 9 positions match TRBD1. The CDR3 is made up of 13 amino acids. J was trimmed by 4 bases and V by 4 bases; bases with no gene match: 2. Germline CDR1 is SQVTM and CDR2 is ANQGSEA. CDR3 region: CSVVTGGGNTIYF. Here the CDR3 DNA reads TGCAGCGTTGTAACAGGGGGCGGAAACACCATATATTTT.

V usage is TRBV11-2 and J usage is TRBJ2-1, with D possibly being TRBD2 (6 bases). This CDR3 contains 14 residues. The germline V gene encodes CDR1 SGHAT and CDR2 FQNNGV. V shed 0 bases and J shed 9 bases, with 12 bases lying between them. The CDR3 reads CASSLEGGGTEQFF. The CDR3 bases are TGTGCCAGCAGCTTAGAGGGAGGAGGGACTGAGCAGTTCTTC.

This rearrangement joins TRBV5-4 to TRBJ2-7; TRBD2 matches 7 bases. Trimming took 0 bases from V and 7 from J; bases not matched to a gene: 4. The CDR3 length is 13 residues. Germline values: CDR1 SGHNT, CDR2 YYREEE (reference sequence). CDR3 in amino acids: CASSLASGGEQYF. The CDR3, as DNA: TGTGCCAGCAGCTTGGCTAGCGGTGGGGAGCAGTACTTC.

The chain has TRBV29-1 and TRBJ1-2; D gene unclear. Germline V gene lookup returns CDR1 SQVTM and CDR2 ANQGSEA. V was cut by 1 base and J by 2 bases, with 5 bases left in between. There are 12 residues in the CDR3. Here the CDR3 reads CSVEGHNYGYTF. CDR3 bases: TGCAGCGTTGAAGGACACAACTATGGCTACACCTTC. Full variable domain (missing parts from reference TRBV29-1 and TRBJ1-2): SAVISQKPSRDICQRGTSLTIQCQVDSQVTMMFWYRQQPGQSLTLIATANQGSEATYESGFVIDKFPISRPNLTFSTLTVSNMSPEDSSIYLCSVEGHNYGYTFGSGTRLTVV.

The V call is TRBV5-6, the J call TRBJ2-7, with a possible D match to TRBD1 (6 bases). The germline CDR1 and CDR2 sequences are SGHDT and YYEEEE. The V gene lost 2 bases and the J gene lost 1 base, with 10 bases spanning the gap. The CDR3 contains 14 residues. CDR3 nucleotides: TGTGCCAGCAGCTTCGGGACATCTTCCTACGAGCAGTACTTC. Translated: CASSFGTSSYEQYF.